The present T cell receptor beta chain was sequenced within a study of cytomegalovirus exposure and HLA in healthy donors. Study results and caveats: The CMV antigen specificity of a few CMV-associated chains was confirmed through in vitro analysis.

For this clone: Antigen: not known. Compared with germline, one end of the junction differs, possibly owing to a read error.

PCR amplification relied on 60 Vbeta primers (plus 13 Jbeta primers). TCRdb keeps only in-frame clones here, not all; method: immunoSEQ multiplex PCR. The profile shows around 150,000 clones, about 70% of them singletons. CDR1 and CDR2 (germline): SGHTA, FQGNSA. CDR3 length equals 17 residues. Sequenced sample: PBMCs. The TCR sequence derives from a man aged 40-55 years in good health and CMV-seronegative. V usage is TRBV7-2 and J usage is TRBJ2-7, with 14 bases matching TRBD2. This CDR3 is CASSSGLAGVRSYEQYF. The CDR3 region has the DNA TGTGCCAGCAGCTCGGGACTAGCGGGGGTGAGATCCTACGAGCAGTATTTC.